Detailed here is one TCR beta chain. Repertoires were generated with immunoSEQ multiplex PCR, while TCRdb's copy carries only in-frame clones and drops some. The sample consists of 50,000 to 70,000 clones, roughly 90% of them appearing once. Germline CDR1 reads SEHNR; CDR2 reads FQNEAQ (reference sequence). There are 16 residues in the CDR3. Trimming took 5 bases from V and 2 from J, leaving 19 bases between them. The sample comes from a study of lymphopenia after photon versus proton radiotherapy. Sequencing used peripheral blood, obtained from a patient treated with proton-based radiotherapy. V usage is TRBV7-9 and J usage is TRBJ2-7; TRBD2 might be the D (6 bases). The source is an elderly man with esophageal cancer. The CDR3 spells CASSPPGGGTTYEQYF. CDR3 DNA: TGTGCCAGCAGCCCCCCAGGTGGGGGGACGACCTACGAGCAGTACTTC.